This paragraph reports one T cell receptor (beta chain). Its target is unknown. Both subsets, CD45RA+ naive and CD45RA-negative memory, were split from the CD4+ cells. The sample belongs to a study of shared clonotypes between healthy human individuals. Findings and limits, study-wide: Genetic and exposure-history diversity was limited by the small donor number.

CDR1 and CDR2 (germline): SGHAT, FQNNGV. This CDR3 region has 17 residues. V was shortened by 1 base and J by 0 bases, with 12 bases between the two germline ends. Produced via immunoSEQ multiplex PCR; TCRdb's table is partial and in-frame only. The sample includes about 1.1 million clones, 60% to 80% seen only once; the top ten take about 0.89%. The chain joins TRBV11-2 to TRBJ2-2; D gene ambiguous. The sample comprised memory CD4+ T cells from PBMCs. Subset: CD45RA-negative fraction. This receptor was obtained from a man younger than 35 in good health. Some clones in this sample may be carry-over from other donors' samples. CDR3: CASSLVWTNANTGELFF. For the CDR3, the DNA is TGTGCCAGCAGCTTAGTTTGGACGAACGCGAACACCGGGGAGCTGTTTTTT.